The next 24 T cell receptor beta chains were all read from a single sample in a study of graft-versus-host responses after intestinal transplantation. The antigens these receptors bind are not known. Measured with immunoSEQ multiplex PCR; TCRdb has only the in-frame clones, and not every one. The table has some 110,000 clones, over 75% seen once; the top ten hold more than 0.15%. This sample comprised unstimulated CD4+ T cells sorted from spleen or lymph node cells, obtained before intestinal transplant. Source of these receptors: a human donor who received an intestinal transplant.

The chain employs TRBV9 and TRBJ1-1, with a weak D call TRBD1 (6 bases). The CDR3 length is 13 residues. V was shortened by 3 bases and J by 3 bases, with 9 bases between the two germline ends. CDR1 and CDR2 from the germline V gene are SGDLS and YYNGEE. DNA for the CDR3: TGTGCCAGCAGCGGGACAGTTCACACTGAAGCTTTCTTT. Protein sequence: CASSGTVHTEAFF. Based on the CDR3 plus reference TRBV9 and TRBJ1-1, the full variable domain is DSGVTQTPKHLITATGQRVTLRCSPRSGDLSVYWYQQSLDQGLQFLIQYYNGEERAKGNILERFSAQQFPDLHSELNLSSLELGDSALYFCASSGTVHTEAFFGQGTRLTVV.

The chain couples TRBV6-1 to TRBJ2-5; the match to TRBD2 covers 12 bases. The CDR3 has 14 amino acids. Germline V gives CDR1 MNHNS, CDR2 SASEGT. The V and J ends lost 5 bases and 2 bases, in that order; junction bases with no gene match: 0. CDR3 residues: CASSLAGGQETQYF. Here the CDR3 DNA reads TGTGCCAGCAGTCTAGCGGGAGGGCAAGAGACCCAGTACTTC.

The J gene is TRBJ2-3, the V gene TRBV7-9; 7 nucleotides line up with TRBD1. J was trimmed by 4 bases and V by 2 bases; bases with no gene match: 9. This CDR3 is 16 amino acids long. In germline, CDR1 is SEHNR, CDR2 FQNEAQ (reference sequence). CDR3 loop: CASSLPRDRVSDTQYF. The CDR3 bases are TGTGCCAGCAGCTTACCCCGGGACAGAGTGTCAGATACGCAGTATTTT.

As regards this clone: An end of the junction does not agree with germline; a read error may underlie this. The chain carries TRBV11-2 and TRBJ1-1; D is undetermined. Per the germline V gene, CDR1 is SGHAT and CDR2 is FQNNGV. There are 13 residues in the CDR3. The CDR3 DNA reads TGTGCCAGCAGCTTCGATAGACCGCGGAGGCATATCTTT. Translating gives CASSFDRPRRHIF.

This chain connects TRBV25-1 to TRBJ2-7, with 7 bases that match TRBD1. The CDR3 sequence is 14 residues long. V dropped 5 bases and J dropped 4; count of bases not matched to a gene: 8. Germline lookup yields CDR1 MGHDK and CDR2 SYGVNS. CDR3 nucleotides: TGTGCCAGCAGTTCGGCAGGGGGTCAATACGAGCAGTACTTC. This translates into CASSSAGGQYEQYF.

The chain uses TRBV6-1 and TRBJ1-1; maybe TRBD1 (6 bases). Per germline, CDR1 MNHNS and CDR2 SASEGT. The CDR3 has 13 amino acids. Trimming took off 7 bases at V and 7 bases at J, with 16 bases between the two ends. The CDR3 DNA follows: TGTGCCAGCAACCGGGACACCCGGCTTGAAGCTTTCTTT. Its protein product is CASNRDTRLEAFF.

V and J are TRBV6-1 and TRBJ2-7; no clear D gene. Germline CDR1 reads MNHNS; CDR2 reads SASEGT. The CDR3 is made up of 12 amino acids. Trimming pared 1 base from V and 5 bases from J, leaving 6 bases between. Here the CDR3 DNA reads TGTGCCAGCAGTGAAGGCAGGAACGAGCAGTACTTC. Its protein product is CASSEGRNEQYF.

The chain has TRBV9 and TRBJ2-7; D might be TRBD2 (6 bases). CDR1 and CDR2 from the germline V gene are SGDLS and YYNGEE. This CDR3 has 14 amino acids. V lost 4 bases and J 5 bases, leaving 16 bases between the germline ends. The chain's CDR3 is CASSSTTRTDEQYF. For the CDR3, the DNA is TGTGCCAGCAGCTCAACGACTAGGACCGACGAGCAGTACTTC.

Comments on this clone: One junction end does not reproduce the germline sequence, and a read error may be involved. The rearrangement uses TRBV10-3 and TRBJ2-1; 9 nucleotides agree with TRBD2. Germline CDR1 and CDR2: ENHRY and SYGVKD. The CDR3 contains 16 residues. The CDR3 protein is CAISESRRGGYSEQFF. CDR3 coding DNA: TGTGCCATCAGTGAGTCACGGCGGGGGGGTTACAGTGAGCAGTTCTTC.

V gene TRBV7-2 combines with J gene TRBJ2-2, with 7 positions matching TRBD2. The CDR3 runs 17 residues. The junction had 16 bases not matched to a gene; V was cut back by 5 bases and J by 7 bases. In germline, CDR1 is SGHTA, CDR2 FQGNSA. The CDR3, as DNA: TGTGCCAGCAGCCCAGGCGGGGGTCTAGCGGAAGTCGGGGAGCTGTTTTTT. Translated, it gives CASSPGGGLAEVGELFF. The entire variable domain, with the rest obtained from reference TRBV7-2 and TRBJ2-2, is as follows: GAGVSQSPSNKVTEKGKDVELRCDPISGHTALYWYRQSLGQGLEFLIYFQGNSAPDKSGLPSDRFSAERTGGSVSTLTIQRTQQEDSAVYLCASSPGGGLAEVGELFFGEGSRLTVL.

The rearrangement joins TRBV5-1 to TRBJ2-7, with D perhaps matching TRBD2 (6 bases). Germline V gene sequence: CDR1 SGHRS, CDR2 YFSETQ. V lost 4 bases to trimming and J lost 4 bases, with 24 bases between them. The CDR3 has 17 residues. CDR3 coding DNA: TGCGCCAGCAGCCTTCCAGGCCTCGCGGGGCCCGTTTACGAGCAGTACTTC. This gives the protein CASSLPGLAGPVYEQYF.

This sequence joins TRBV28 and TRBJ1-2, with 8 bases identical to TRBD1. The length of the CDR3 is 19 residues. Germline values: CDR1 MDHEN, CDR2 SYDVKM. J gave up 0 bases and V 8 bases, and 20 bases lay outside the gene matches. The CDR3 DNA reads as TGTGCCAGCCAGGGTTTTTGGGGACAGGTGATCTCTGCTAACTATGGCTACACCTTC. Translation: CASQGFWGQVISANYGYTF.

A note on this clone: Additional DNA sequences in this sample encode the identical CDR3. The V call is TRBV5-1, the J call TRBJ2-2; D gene uncertain. The CDR3 sequence is 14 residues long. Trimming removed 1 base at V and 0 bases at J, with 4 bases between. Germline CDR1 and CDR2: SGHRS and YFSETQ. The CDR3 loop is CASSLRANTGELFF. CDR3 coding DNA: TGCGCCAGCAGCTTGCGGGCGAACACCGGGGAGCTGTTTTTT.

This clone has only one observation. V and J are TRBV7-9 and TRBJ2-2; D unresolved. Trimming cost V 5 bases and J 0 bases, with 10 bases left between them. Germline values: CDR1 SEHNR, CDR2 FQNEAQ (reference sequence). The CDR3 runs 15 residues. CDR3 sequence (DNA): TGTGCCAGCAGCATGACGACATCGAACACCGGGGAGCTGTTTTTT. Translated: CASSMTTSNTGELFF.

The chain joins TRBV30 to TRBJ2-5; D remains ambiguous. V lost 5 bases, J lost 5 bases, and 6 bases lay in between. Per the germline V gene, CDR1 is GTSNPN and CDR2 is SVGIG (reference sequence). The CDR3 has 10 residues. DNA of the CDR3: TGTGCCTGGGGCGGCGAGACCCAGTACTTC. Translated, it gives CAWGGETQYF.

The gene calls are TRBV7-9 and TRBJ2-5; perhaps TRBD1 as D (6 bases). Between the trimmed V and J ends, which lost 4 bases and 1 base, there was a span of 19 bases. This CDR3 comprises 17 residues. CDR1 SEHNR and CDR2 FQNEAQ come from the germline V gene (reference sequence). The chain's CDR3 is CASSSSFTGIAQETQYF. DNA of the CDR3: TGTGCCAGCAGCTCCTCATTTACAGGGATCGCCCAAGAGACCCAGTACTTC.

The chain couples TRBV6-6 to TRBJ1-1, with TRBD1 identical over 10 bases. Germline CDR1 MNHNY, CDR2 SVGAGI (reference sequence). Losses at the gene ends were 6 bases for V and 7 bases for J; bases not matched to a gene: 5. The CDR3 length is 13 residues. CDR3 bases: TGTGCCAGCAGGGGGACAGGGGCGAATGAAGCTTTCTTT. It translates to CASRGTGANEAFF.

This sequence joins TRBV28 and TRBJ1-2, with 7 bases fitting TRBD1. The ends lost 5 bases at V and 1 base at J; junction bases unmatched: 1. Per the germline V gene, CDR1 is MDHEN and CDR2 is SYDVKM. The CDR3 is made up of 13 amino acids. Here the CDR3 reads CASSRQGNYGYTF. Here the CDR3 DNA reads TGTGCCAGCAGTCGACAGGGTAACTATGGCTACACCTTC.

CDR3 region: CASSLGGAGWKTQYF. CDR3 DNA: TGTGCCAGCAGCCTCGGTGGGGCAGGGTGGAAGACCCAGTACTTC. The chain combines TRBV28 with TRBJ2-5; tentatively, D is TRBD1 (5 bases). The germline V gene has CDR1 MDHEN and CDR2 SYDVKM. V was trimmed by 6 bases and J by 6 bases, leaving 20 bases between them. This CDR3 region has 15 residues.

The V and J genes are TRBV6-5 and TRBJ2-2, with D maybe TRBD2 (5 bases). Germline V lookup: CDR1 MNHEY, CDR2 SVGAGI. V lost 6 bases and J lost 4, with 12 bases in between. The CDR3 is 14 amino acids. The CDR3 is CASSRGPSTGELFF. For the CDR3, the DNA is TGTGCCAGCAGCAGAGGGCCGAGCACCGGGGAGCTGTTTTTT.

V and J are TRBV6-6 and TRBJ2-3, with D perhaps matching TRBD2 (6 bases). The CDR3 loop spans 13 amino acids. The V gene's germline CDR1 is MNHNY and CDR2 SVGAGI (reference sequence). The chain's CDR3 is CATARDGTDTQYF. CDR3 bases: TGTGCAACGGCGCGGGATGGCACAGATACGCAGTATTTT.

The rearrangement uses TRBV5-1 and TRBJ2-7, with 10 bases fitting TRBD1. Germline CDR1 is SGHRS and CDR2 is YFSETQ. The CDR3 totals 16 residues. Unmatched junction bases numbered 7, after V lost 0 bases and J lost 4 bases. The CDR3 DNA reads as TGCGCCAGCAGCTTGGAGGGGACAGGGGACACATACGAGCAGTACTTC. Its protein is CASSLEGTGDTYEQYF.

The rearrangement links TRBV14 to TRBJ2-1; 12 bases agree with TRBD2. V was clipped by 1 base and J by 7 bases; unmatched bases: 2. The CDR3 contains 15 residues. The V gene's germline CDR1 is SGHDN and CDR2 FVKESK. The CDR3 DNA follows: TGTGCCAGCAGCCAAGGACTAGCGGGAGCTAATGAGCAGTTCTTC. The encoded protein is CASSQGLAGANEQFF. Variable domain in full (rest from reference TRBV14 and TRBJ2-1): EAGVTQFPSHSVIEKGQTVTLRCDPISGHDNLYWYRRVMGKEIKFLLHFVKESKQDESGMPNNRFLAERTGGTYSTLKVQPAELEDSGVYFCASSQGLAGANEQFFGPGTRLTVL.

The rearrangement joins TRBV18 to TRBJ2-7; 8 nucleotides align to TRBD2. The CDR3 runs 15 residues. With 3 bases clipped from V and 3 bases from J, the junction kept 7 bases outside the gene matches. In germline, CDR1 is KGHSH, CDR2 LQKENI. The CDR3 DNA sequence: TGTGCCAGCTCACCGGATACCGGGGGGGTCTACGAGCAGTACTTC. Translation: CASSPDTGGVYEQYF.